Listed here is a single T cell receptor (beta chain). Its antigen remains undetermined. Base qualities are not recorded, but no much larger clone differs from it by a single base. Whole blood was collected in K2EDTA tubes by collaborating institutions according to the institutions' own protocols. Collaborator samples were shipped for TCRbeta analysis as frozen whole blood, isolated PBMCs, or DNA extracted from either sample type. For CDR1 and CDR2, the germline V gene lists KGHSH and LQKENI. V is cut by 0 bases and J by 8 bases, and the space between the germline ends is 13 bases. Including cysteine and phenylalanine, the CDR3 has 14 amino acids. The entry retains the CDR3 DNA only, 42 bases that are in frame from base 1. These data are taken from a study of blood T cell repertoires in COVID-19 (TCRdb year 2020). Regarding the study in general: Collaborator samples came from the United States, Italy and Spain and covered acute and convalescent phases of COVID-19. The prospective study material was composed of cDNA or gDNA derived from T cells, B-cell-depleted T cells, or PBMCs. Subjects who had been exposed to COVID-19, were actively infected with it, or had recovered from it provided the deeply sampled blood TCRbeta repertoires that made up the dataset. The repertoires were made available in a free public database intended to serve as a resource for research on the immune response to SARS-CoV-2. Samples were obtained from the ongoing ImmuneRACE study (first 160 participants) and from 1,000 to 1,500 subjects provided by 6 global collaborators. The sample metadata nearly always contained a de-identified subject ID, COVID-19 status, age in years and sex. Where available, HLA class I and class II types were obtained from metadata supplied by the sample provider rather than from assay-based typing.

The research as a whole found: Clinical and demographic metadata were provided uncurated, with the amount varying by source and participant.

TCRbeta CDR3 regions were amplified from genomic DNA by means of the immunoSEQ Assay, a bias-controlled multiplex PCR. In the original analysis: Within the assay, amplification of reference gene primers was used to estimate how many nucleated cells each sample contained. To quantify the absolute abundance of each unique TCRbeta CDR3 rearrangement, sequence reads were collapsed and filtered. For each sample, productive Simpson clonality was calculated as the square root of Simpson's diversity index across productive rearrangements. In TCRdb, the immuneACCESS table is reduced to in-frame sequences with V and J assigned. These tables do not hold every clone; where another copy was compared, an unresolved V gene accounts for under half, and the others remain unexplained. That table gives V, J and clone size, and the DNA gave D and trimming. Recorded for this sample are roughly 260,000 clones; 70% to 90% of them occurred a single time. The ten largest clones represent 2% to 3% of the sample.

The chain uses TRBV18 and TRBJ1-2; there is no confident call for the D gene. This clonotype was sampled from a woman between 45 and 60 years old with acute or convalescent COVID-19. Sequencing input: peripheral blood. The CDR3 protein: CASSPPESLVGYTF. The DNA sequence is given as TGTGCCAGCTCACCACCTGAGAGCCTCGTGGGCTACACCTTC.